This note documents a single T cell receptor (beta chain) sequence. This clone was detected only once. Its antigen has not been determined. The input lacks base qualities; no much larger clone sits a single base away. Library method: the immunoSEQ multiplex PCR assay. A mixture of 60 forward primers for TCR Vbeta segments and 13 reverse primers for TCR Jbeta segments was used in the multiplex PCR. Amplification of the CDR3 region of rearranged TCR beta genes was performed with a multiplex PCR assay on genomic DNA. The amplified TCR beta libraries were sequenced on the Illumina HiSeq System as 87-base-pair reads. Processing in the source paper ran as follows. A later analysis tallied about 77 million unique TCR beta chains across the 666 repertoires, and 10 million to 11 million of those chains were shared by two or more donors. To remove PCR and sequencing errors, raw reads were error-corrected and collapsed into unique sequences using a nearest-neighbor algorithm that merged closely related sequences. To assign V, D and J gene segments, CDR3 sequences were aligned to IMGT reference sequences. For a sequence to be retained, at least a six-nucleotide match to both a V gene segment and a J gene segment was required. Rearrangements were called productive when the CDR3 lacked stop codons and stayed in frame with V and J; all others were non-productive. Following IMGT convention, CDR3 was defined as the stretch from the second conserved V-encoded cysteine up to the conserved J-encoded phenylalanine. The earlier analysis of around 640 of the donors excluded sequences that lacked an unambiguous match to a single V gene segment. An earlier analysis of 500 to 600 of the donors classified V segments as functional when productive rearrangements were above 56.7% and as segregating when the standard deviation between donors was above 5%. To diagnose cytomegalovirus status from the catalog of TCR beta chain sequences, a statistical classification framework was built. In a later analysis, V and J genes were assigned by comparing TCR nucleotide sequences against IMGT/GENE-DB human TR gene sequences. A later analysis assigned CDR3 sequences and most-parsimonious VDJ recombination scenarios with the TCRdist pipeline. In a later analysis, each TCR beta chain was defined by its CDR3 amino acid sequence together with its V-gene family, and reads lacking a unique V-gene family were excluded. In a later analysis, approximately 590 highly shared, low-generation-probability nucleotide sequences were removed to address suspected cross-contamination and a sequencing artifact. In a later analysis, a clonal expansion index was calculated for each public chain from normalized within-repertoire ranks of inferred template counts. In a later analysis, generation probabilities were computed using a VDJ recombination model fitted to out-of-frame rearrangements, and the results were checked against IGoR. Hypergeometric tests were used in a later analysis to score TCR-TCR, TCR-HLA and TCR-CMV co-occurrence, with a repertoire-size bias correction applied to the TCR pairs. In a later analysis, false discovery rates were estimated by permuting HLA or CMV assignments 20 times. A later analysis grouped co-occurring TCRs with DBSCAN, adding TCRdist sequence similarity when clustering within HLA-allele-positive subsets. Repertoires with fewer than 30,000 or more than 120,000 public chains, plus five repertoires with anomalous nucleotide sharing, were excluded from co-occurrence clustering. The clones in this table, taken by TCRdb from immuneACCESS, are in-frame only. Not every clone is retained; where verified, under half of the shortfall comes from an unresolved V gene, and the cause of the rest is unknown. V, J and clone size are those of that table, while D and trimming were read from the DNA. In this sample the table shows 98,000 or so clones, around four fifths of which occur a single time. Jointly, the top ten make up 1.5% to 2% of the sample.

The cohort comprised hundreds of healthy bone marrow donors. All cohort members were sampled while nominally healthy, although unrecorded immune exposures were likely present. The donor was CMV seronegative and was included in the group of several hundred seronegative cohort members. Each donor provided a peripheral blood sample, and peripheral blood mononuclear cells were used for TCR beta sequencing. Genomic DNA was extracted from the blood cell samples with the Qiagen DNeasy Blood Extraction Kit. V loses 4 bases, J loses 8 bases, and the germline ends lie 17 bases apart. CDR1 LGHNA and CDR2 YSLEER were looked up in the germline V gene. From cysteine to phenylalanine, the CDR3 is 14 amino acids long. The only DNA kept is the CDR3, 42 bases in frame from the first base. These data belong to a study of cytomegalovirus exposure and HLA in healthy donors (dated by TCRdb to about 2017). Turning to the overall study: In an earlier analysis of fewer than 750 of the donors, under 300 Gb of sequence data and just under 120 million unique TCR beta sequences from 150 million to 200 million T cells were reported. Class I and class II HLA loci were covered by the typing at four-digit resolution. To decide whether each TCR beta V gene segment behaved as functional or pseudogenic, an earlier analysis of over 500 of the donors relied on high-throughput TCR beta sequencing. An early release that covered some 640 HLA-typed donors contained approximately 320 gigabases of sequencing data and some 87 million unique TCR sequences. Donor age, sex, ethnicity and CMV serostatus were collected together with the repertoire data. Because of strong linkage in the cohort, four or five DR-DQ haplotypes were treated as single units for association and clustering. Of the approximately 400 genotyped donors, roughly 85% fell in the genetic ancestry cluster associated with self-reported Caucasian donors. A separate validation cohort of 100 to 150 different subjects was used in addition to the approximately 700-subject first cohort. On average, 235,054 unique TCR beta nucleotide sequences were sequenced per donor among a few hundred genotyped donors of the cohort, with approximately 18% of those sequences being non-productive. In a later genetic analysis, genome-wide SNP genotypes for about three fifths of the roughly 670 donors were used, and that subset was treated as a discovery cohort. The study aimed to test whether signatures of past pathogen exposure could be identified by cataloging public T cell receptors. Typing coverage differed by locus: A, B, C, DRB1 and DQB1 were typed in roughly 620-640 donors, DQA1 in about 510, DPA1 in approximately 610, and DPB1 in 450 to 490. Every discovery cohort repertoire had been produced on one sequencing platform. High-throughput TCR immunosequencing, statistical association of individual TCRs with disease status, and machine learning were combined to predict cytomegalovirus infection status. Using immunosequencing, the study profiled T cell repertoires from approximately 700 subjects and related those repertoires to cytomegalovirus serostatus. A later analysis re-analyzed previously published TCR beta repertoires from approximately 670 donors and added high-resolution HLA genotyping to study TCR occurrence patterns. Rather than using new phenotypic data, the later analysis identified candidate immune exposures from TCR beta sequences and from how often those sequences occurred across donors. Findings and caveats that apply to the study as a whole: In vitro tests confirmed that a few of the cytomegalovirus-associated TCR beta chains recognize cytomegalovirus antigens. Because the 87-base-pair reads could not distinguish some IMGT-functional V segments, including TRBV6-2 and TRBV6-3, those segments were excluded. A later analysis found that HLA-associated TCR beta chains were more clonally expanded and had lower generation probabilities than equally common non-associated chains. In an earlier analysis of several hundred of the donors, most TCR beta V segments were observed in productive rearrangements about 90% or about 30% of the time, broadly matching IMGT annotations. Several of the top co-occurrence clusters appeared to be linked to parvovirus B19, influenza, CMV and Epstein-Barr virus, according to a later analysis. A group of highly shared sequence variants was considered likely to be a technical artifact of the sequencing pipeline. In the study, 150 to 200 TCR beta chains were listed as associated with cytomegalovirus. In a later analysis, TCR association rates were found to vary across HLA loci, with the most associated TCRs seen for DRB1 alleles and the fewest for HLA-C alleles. Immune exposure information for the cohort was limited to CMV serostatus. Compared with the roughly 700-donor mean, donors in an Asian-associated ancestry cluster had fewer N-insertions in productive TCRs, according to a later genetic analysis. In this cohort, only TCR beta chains were sequenced, and detectable features were limited by the absence of alpha or paired-chain data. Fewer than 20 rarely observed V segments, including chromosome 9 orphons, were excluded from the earlier analysis of some 590 of the donors because counts were too low. In a later analysis, most CMV-associated TCR beta chains were found to appear HLA-restricted, with HLA associations seemingly driven largely by CMV exposure. In a later analysis, some 18,000 TCR beta sequences were associated with specific HLA alleles at a false discovery rate of 0.05. Correlated functional status among segregating V segments might be attributable to linkage disequilibrium, but an unknown experimental factor could not be ruled out. A further reported finding was that TCR beta sequences accurately predicted the HLA-A and HLA-B alleles for most subjects in the first cohort. Sequencing depth was assumed to be roughly uniform across donors in the presence/absence analyses, though that assumption may not hold. In both the original and validation cohorts, the classifier was reported to diagnose cytomegalovirus status with high specificity and sensitivity. Most TCR sequences were seen in very few donors, while some public TCRs were found in many individuals. A later genetic analysis associated a missense DCLRE1C variant with V-gene and J-gene trimming of TCR beta chains, and an independent cohort replicated the association. Strong co-occurrence of HLA alleles, especially DR and DQ, made assigning TCR associations to individual alleles difficult. HLA typing was unavailable for some donors at each locus, so association tests used only the typed subset. The authors suggested that the approach could potentially be generalized to other disease states and immunological phenotypes.

The origin of this receptor is a woman aged 40 to 49 in good health and CMV-seronegative. The sequencing input was PBMCs. The chain is made from TRBV4-3 and TRBJ1-1, and the D gene may be TRBD1, 6 bases matching. Read as DNA, the sequence is TGCGCCAGCAGCCCCAGTACGGGGGGCCCCGAAGCTTTCTTT. Its translation is CASSPSTGGPEAFF.